This paragraph reports one T cell receptor (beta chain). Its antigen is still unknown. The data originate from a study of beta chain features in type 1 diabetes. In the study overall: There were around 100,000,000 sorted cells examined across all samples. Findings and limits, study-wide: It was not settled here whether HLA type affects TCRB rearrangement. Moderate but significant shortening of TCRB CDR3s was recorded in all four CD4+ subsets from Type 1 diabetes patients.

The whole isolated RNA underwent reverse transcription, so sequencing captured expressed TCRB transcripts. Profiled with immunoSEQ multiplex PCR; TCRdb holds only in-frame clones, not every one. The sample includes roughly 180,000 clones, around 7.9% of them seen just once. Germline assignment: CDR1 SGHRS and CDR2 YFSETQ. Trimming took 0 bases from V and 4 from J; bases not matched to a gene: 2. This CDR3 comprises 15 residues. The chain employs TRBV5-1 and TRBJ2-2; TRBD2 agrees at 8 bases. Sequenced: central memory CD4+ T cells from blood. This TCR derives from a young man with type 1 diabetes. CDR3 in amino acids: CASSLGLAGTGELFF. Written as DNA, the CDR3 is TGCGCCAGCAGCTTGGGGCTAGCGGGCACCGGGGAGCTGTTTTTT.